This T cell receptor (beta chain) is drawn from a study of cytomegalovirus exposure and HLA in healthy donors. Study-level background: Among the 300 to 400 donors who were genotyped, about 86% fell in the genetic ancestry cluster that is associated with self-reported Caucasian donors.

Primers for the PCR totalled 60 Vbeta and 13 Jbeta. This table comes from immunoSEQ multiplex PCR, and its TCRdb copy is limited to in-frame clones, with some not included. The sample has around 200,000 clones, about 80% seen once. This cohort consisted of healthy bone marrow donors. The TCR was taken from a boy younger than 18 in good health and CMV-seronegative. The specimen was PBMCs.

Here the CDR3 reads CASSLSRDRDVDTQYF. For the CDR3, the DNA is TGTGCCAGCAGTCTCTCCCGGGACAGGGATGTGGATACGCAGTATTTT. The chain is built from TRBV7-2 and TRBJ2-3; TRBD1 matches at 9 bases. CDR1 SGHTA and CDR2 FQGNSA come from the germline V gene. The CDR3 spans 16 residues. V shed 6 bases and J 6 bases; nucleotides not matched to a gene: 13.